These 8 T cell receptor beta chains originate from one sample sequenced in a study of T cell responses to AZD1222 COVID-19 vaccine. Profiling relied on immunoSEQ multiplex PCR, and the TCRdb table lists in-frame clones only, not all of them. The repertoire holds about 130,000 clones, with approximately 90% as singletons. The sample was peripheral blood, taken on day 0 of AZD1222 vaccination. The receptors shown here come from an adult in good health.

The chain recombines TRBV9 with TRBJ2-1; 9 nucleotides agree with TRBD1. Unmatched junction bases numbered 7, after V lost 4 bases and J lost 5 bases. CDR1 SGDLS and CDR2 YYNGEE come from the germline V gene. The CDR3 has 15 amino acids. CDR3 coding DNA: TGTGCCAGCAGCAGCCGGGACAGGGCGGACAATGAGCAGTTCTTC. Its translation is CASSSRDRADNEQFF.

This chain connects TRBV2 to TRBJ2-7; 9 nucleotides match TRBD1. The CDR3 loop spans 16 amino acids. CDR1 and CDR2 from the germline V gene are SNHLY and FYNNEI. After removal of 4 bases from V and 1 base from J, the junction contained 8 bases not matched to a gene. CDR3 residues: CASSVPLQGASYEQYF. For the CDR3, the DNA is TGTGCCAGCAGTGTCCCACTACAGGGGGCTTCCTACGAGCAGTACTTC.

The chain couples TRBV24-1 to TRBJ2-5, with D unclear. The CDR3 loop spans 13 amino acids. V lost 5 bases, J lost 1 base, and 7 bases lay in between. Germline V CDR1 and CDR2: KGHDR, SFDVKD. Written as DNA, the CDR3 is TGTGCCACCAGTGCCCCCCTCCAAGAGACCCAGTACTTC. It yields the protein CATSAPLQETQYF.

The chain recombines TRBV5-1 with TRBJ2-7, with TRBD1 identical over 10 bases. J lost 3 bases, V lost 4 bases, and 10 bases had no gene match. This CDR3 region has 16 residues. Germline V gene lookup returns CDR1 SGHRS and CDR2 YFSETQ. The CDR3 sequence is CASSQGQGTIVYEQYF. The CDR3 DNA sequence: TGCGCCAGCAGCCAGGGACAGGGGACGATCGTCTACGAGCAGTACTTC.

The V and J genes are TRBV25-1 and TRBJ1-1; weak D call: TRBD1 (5 bases). Trimming shortened V by 10 bases and J by 2 bases, and 17 bases separated the two germline ends. This CDR3 is built from 14 residues. Germline V gene sequence: CDR1 MGHDK, CDR2 SYGVNS. CDR3 loop: CATRAGGDNTEAFF. The CDR3 DNA is TGTGCCACCCGAGCGGGGGGGGACAACACTGAAGCTTTCTTT. The variable domain in full, with the rest retrieved from reference TRBV25-1 and TRBJ1-1, is EADIYQTPRYLVIGTGKKITLECSQTMGHDKMYWYQQDPGMELHLIHYSYGVNSTEKGDLSSESTVSRIRTEHFPLTLESARPSHTSQYLCATRAGGDNTEAFFGQGTRLTVV.

The V call is TRBV15, the J call TRBJ2-7; D could derive from TRBD1 or TRBD2 (5 bases each). Germline loops: CDR1 LNHNV, CDR2 YYDKDF (reference sequence). The CDR3 is made up of 16 amino acids. Trimming removed 0 bases from V and 2 bases from J, with 14 bases in between. The CDR3 sequence is CATSREWAGSAYEQYF. CDR3 bases: TGTGCCACCAGCAGAGAGTGGGCAGGGAGCGCCTACGAGCAGTACTTC.

This clone was counted a single time. The chain carries TRBV4-1 and TRBJ1-2; D might be TRBD1 (6 bases). The CDR3 spans 16 residues. The germline V and J ends were trimmed by 0 bases and 1 base, with 12 bases remaining between them. CDR1 and CDR2 (germline): MGHRA, YSYEKL. In DNA, the CDR3 is TGCGCCAGCAGCCAAGAATTGGGGACACTTAACTATGGCTACACCTTC. It is translated as CASSQELGTLNYGYTF.

V gene TRBV5-1 combines with J gene TRBJ2-1; TRBD2 agrees at 12 bases. This CDR3 is built from 19 residues. The germline gives CDR1 SGHRS, CDR2 YFSETQ. J was trimmed by 5 bases and V by 5 bases; bases with no gene match: 17. CDR3 nucleotide sequence: TGCGCCAGCAGGCGGACTAGCGGGGTGATCCCTAGGAACCACAATGAGCAGTTCTTC. Protein sequence: CASRRTSGVIPRNHNEQFF. Looking up the rest from reference TRBV5-1 and TRBJ2-1 gives the full variable domain: KAGVTQTPRYLIKTRGQQVTLSCSPISGHRSVSWYQQTPGQGLQFLFEYFSETQRNKGNFPGRFSGRQFSNSRSEMNVSTLELGDSALYLCASRRTSGVIPRNHNEQFFGPGTRLTVL.